These T cell receptor beta chains were read from a single sample in a study of control samples from healthy donors and cancer patients. The method was immunoSEQ multiplex PCR; TCRdb's version includes in-frame clones alone and lacks a portion of them. The data contain some 80,000 clones, about 87% of them singletons. Sequenced sample: PBMCs. The source of these receptors is a woman aged 55-69 years with head and neck cancer. The CDR3 runs from the conserved cysteine through the conserved F or W. Rows may omit the clone size; those that give it use once, few, many or a size class.

clone_size: NA
v_call: TRBV6-5
j_call: TRBJ2-7
cdr3_aa: CASSPSVTRYEQYF

clone_size: NA
v_call: TRBV5-4
j_call: TRBJ2-4
cdr3_aa: CASSSRARDKNIQYF

clone_size: NA
v_call: TRBV27
j_call: TRBJ2-7
cdr3_aa: CASSLGRLGGSNEQYF

clone_size: NA
v_call: TRBV19
j_call: TRBJ2-1
cdr3_aa: CASRTDRGSYNEQFF

clone_size: NA
v_call: TRBV7-7
j_call: TRBJ1-4
cdr3_aa: CASSPGGGTNEKLFF

clone_size: NA
v_call: TRBV5-6
j_call: TRBJ1-6
cdr3_aa: CASSLMRFSYNSPLHF

clone_size: NA
v_call: TRBV5-1
j_call: TRBJ1-1
cdr3_aa: CASSYHTENTEAFF

clone_size: few
v_call: TRBV5-1
j_call: TRBJ1-6
cdr3_aa: CASSLSQGGRNSPLHF

clone_size: few
v_call: TRBV2
j_call: TRBJ2-7
cdr3_aa: CATNRAFIYEQYF

clone_size: NA
v_call: TRBV7-8
j_call: TRBJ2-3
cdr3_aa: CASSLAGGEGRTDTQYF

clone_size: NA
v_call: TRBV7-2
j_call: TRBJ2-3
cdr3_aa: CASSFAARDTQYF

clone_size: NA
v_call: TRBV30
j_call: TRBJ2-2
cdr3_aa: CAWSVGLGGELFF

clone_size: NA
v_call: TRBV7-2
j_call: TRBJ1-3
cdr3_aa: CASSLDGGRNTIYF

clone_size: once
v_call: TRBV2
j_call: TRBJ2-1
cdr3_aa: CASSLSFLDSSYNEQFF

clone_size: NA
v_call: TRBV27
j_call: TRBJ1-2
cdr3_aa: CASSYRGTNYGYTF

clone_size: once
v_call: TRBV7-6
j_call: TRBJ1-1
cdr3_aa: CASSSPTGLSTEAFF

clone_size: NA
v_call: TRBV19
j_call: TRBJ2-5
cdr3_aa: CASSLSQGGQETQYF

clone_size: NA
v_call: TRBV7-8
j_call: TRBJ2-7
cdr3_aa: CASSRGVAGVDEQYF

clone_size: NA
v_call: TRBV28
j_call: TRBJ1-3
cdr3_aa: CASSPPGQSSGNTIYF

clone_size: once
v_call: TRBV28
j_call: TRBJ1-2
cdr3_aa: CASSLYDRDDYGYTF

clone_size: NA
v_call: TRBV18
j_call: TRBJ2-3
cdr3_aa: CASSTTDTQYF

clone_size: NA
v_call: TRBV3-1/TRBV3-2
j_call: TRBJ1-1
cdr3_aa: CASSQGGTGAEAFF

clone_size: NA
v_call: TRBV7-8
j_call: TRBJ2-2
cdr3_aa: CASRTGGWREANGELFF

clone_size: NA
v_call: TRBV30
j_call: TRBJ2-7
cdr3_aa: CAWAGNYEQYF

clone_size: NA
v_call: TRBV29-1
j_call: TRBJ2-1
cdr3_aa: CSVELAGYDNEQFF

clone_size: NA
v_call: TRBV30
j_call: TRBJ2-5
cdr3_aa: CAWSGGGETQYF

clone_size: NA
v_call: TRBV6-5
j_call: TRBJ2-7
cdr3_aa: CASSYSRGNYEQYF

clone_size: NA
v_call: TRBV6-2/TRBV6-3
j_call: TRBJ1-4
cdr3_aa: CASSPRFNEKLFF

clone_size: NA
v_call: TRBV27
j_call: TRBJ2-7
cdr3_aa: CASASQGFGYEQYF

clone_size: NA
v_call: TRBV5-1
j_call: TRBJ2-1
cdr3_aa: CASTTVSNEQFF

clone_size: NA
v_call: TRBV9
j_call: TRBJ2-5
cdr3_aa: CASSVDAGIQETQYF

clone_size: NA
v_call: TRBV21-1
j_call: TRBJ2-3
cdr3_aa: CASSKRGTRGTDTQYF

clone_size: NA
v_call: TRBV19
j_call: TRBJ2-2
cdr3_aa: CASSMSRGTGELFF

clone_size: NA
v_call: TRBV7-9
j_call: TRBJ2-7
cdr3_aa: CASRRAASYEQYF

clone_size: NA
v_call: TRBV2
j_call: TRBJ2-2
cdr3_aa: CASSDLTSGSGELFF

clone_size: NA
v_call: TRBV28
j_call: TRBJ2-1
cdr3_aa: CASSFSGQGTLWGLAGAGEQFF

clone_size: few
v_call: TRBV30
j_call: TRBJ2-2
cdr3_aa: CAWSVERVASGELFF

clone_size: once
v_call: TRBV19
j_call: TRBJ2-5
cdr3_aa: CASTPGTLMGGKETQYF

clone_size: NA
v_call: TRBV5-1
j_call: TRBJ2-7
cdr3_aa: CASSLGSDLTYEQYF

clone_size: NA
v_call: TRBV18
j_call: TRBJ2-7
cdr3_aa: CASSPSTPGTGGHEQYF

clone_size: NA
v_call: TRBV5-4
j_call: TRBJ2-5
cdr3_aa: CASSLGQQETQYF

clone_size: NA
v_call: TRBV11-2
j_call: TRBJ2-7
cdr3_aa: CASSLAGSIYEQYF

clone_size: NA
v_call: TRBV25-1
j_call: TRBJ2-2
cdr3_aa: CASSEYISRNTGELFF

clone_size: once
v_call: TRBV19
j_call: TRBJ2-2
cdr3_aa: CASSMRQGKSRGTGELFF

clone_size: NA
v_call: TRBV3-1/TRBV3-2
j_call: TRBJ2-1
cdr3_aa: CASSPKGYNEQFF

clone_size: NA
v_call: TRBV7-2
j_call: TRBJ2-4
cdr3_aa: CASSLGGTSRIQYF

clone_size: NA
v_call: TRBV30
j_call: TRBJ2-7
cdr3_aa: CAWGQDTGEQYF

clone_size: NA
v_call: TRBV4-1
j_call: TRBJ2-7
cdr3_aa: CASSYSGRAPYEQYF

clone_size: NA
v_call: TRBV30
j_call: TRBJ2-5
cdr3_aa: CAWGQGPRAQETQYF

clone_size: NA
v_call: TRBV29-1
j_call: TRBJ2-3
cdr3_aa: CSVVGLVGDTQYF

clone_size: once
v_call: TRBV7-2
j_call: TRBJ2-3
cdr3_aa: CASSLGWLAGVLTDTQYF

clone_size: NA
v_call: TRBV19
j_call: TRBJ2-7
cdr3_aa: CASGKDRGDPYEQYF

clone_size: NA
v_call: TRBV7-2
j_call: TRBJ1-5
cdr3_aa: CASSSGSNQPQHF

clone_size: NA
v_call: TRBV2
j_call: TRBJ2-2
cdr3_aa: CASSEARGARELFF

clone_size: NA
v_call: TRBV28
j_call: TRBJ2-3
cdr3_aa: CASSKPGTRGTDTQYF

clone_size: NA
v_call: TRBV19
j_call: TRBJ2-3
cdr3_aa: CASYVAGGPRDTQYF

clone_size: NA
v_call: TRBV30
j_call: TRBJ2-1
cdr3_aa: CAWSSTQKGGEQFF

clone_size: NA
v_call: TRBV5-1
j_call: TRBJ2-5
cdr3_aa: CASSPQTGVGETQYF

clone_size: once
v_call: TRBV21-1
j_call: TRBJ2-6
cdr3_aa: CASTTQRTGANVLTF

clone_size: few
v_call: TRBV4-1
j_call: TRBJ2-7
cdr3_aa: CASSLWGGLGREQYF